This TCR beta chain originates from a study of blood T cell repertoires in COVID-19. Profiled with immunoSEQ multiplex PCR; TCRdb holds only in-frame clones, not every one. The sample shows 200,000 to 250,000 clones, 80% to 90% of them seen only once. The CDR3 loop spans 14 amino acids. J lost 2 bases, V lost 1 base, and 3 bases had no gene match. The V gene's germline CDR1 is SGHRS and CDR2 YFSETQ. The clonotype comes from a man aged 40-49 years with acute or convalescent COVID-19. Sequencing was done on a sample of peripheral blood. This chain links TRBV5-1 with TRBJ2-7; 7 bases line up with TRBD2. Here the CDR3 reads CASSLSAGAYEQYF. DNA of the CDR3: TGCGCCAGCAGCTTGTCGGCGGGGGCCTACGAGCAGTACTTC.